This T cell receptor beta chain comes out of a study of blood T cell repertoires in COVID-19. Some clones are missing from TCRdb's copy, which holds only in-frame ones; the method was immunoSEQ multiplex PCR. Of roughly 200,000 clones detected, around 86% appear once; the ten largest clones hold roughly 3.4%. Deletions cut 4 bases from V and 2 bases from J, with 15 bases between. The CDR3 is 15 amino acids. CDR1 SGHRS and CDR2 YFSETQ come from the germline V gene. This TCR was sampled from a middle-aged woman with acute COVID-19. The chain joins TRBV5-1 to TRBJ1-1, with D unclear. Sequenced material: PBMCs or T cells enriched from blood (not recorded which). The DNA for the CDR3 is TGCGCCAGCAGCGCCCGTTCACTGAGTAACACTGAAGCTTTCTTT. It translates to CASSARSLSNTEAFF.